The 9 T cell receptor beta chains below come from one sample, sequenced in a study of siplizumab effects on memory and regulatory T cells. TCRdb's copy holds only in-frame clones and misses some; the assay was immunoSEQ multiplex PCR. The top ten hold around 1.6% of the sample, which has about 82,000 clones, approximately 90% seen once. The sample was Tregs sorted from blood. These receptors were taken from a human donor in good health.

V gene TRBV5-1 combines with J gene TRBJ1-1; 8 bases match TRBD1. V lost 0 bases, J lost 2 bases, and 6 bases stayed unmatched. Germline V gene data show CDR1 as SGHRS and CDR2 as YFSETQ. The CDR3 runs to 16 residues. CDR3 in amino acids: CASSLATGGVNTEAFF. The CDR3 bases are TGCGCCAGCAGCTTGGCCACAGGGGGAGTCAACACTGAAGCTTTCTTT.

This clone came up once. V gene TRBV2 combines with J gene TRBJ2-4, with D possibly matching TRBD2 (6 bases). Germline-derived CDR1 and CDR2 are SNHLY and FYNNEI. V shed 4 bases and J shed 8 bases, with 9 bases lying between them. The CDR3 has 12 residues. CDR3 amino acids: CASSGSGDIQYF. In nucleotides, the CDR3 is TGTGCCAGCAGTGGGTCGGGGGACATTCAGTACTTC.

This chain links TRBV9 with TRBJ2-3, with D tentatively TRBD2 (7 bases). Trimming took 4 bases from V and 2 from J, leaving 17 bases between them. The germline V gene encodes CDR1 SGDLS and CDR2 YYNGEE. The CDR3 has 16 amino acids. In DNA form, the CDR3 reads TGTGCCAGCAGCCGCACGCGGGGGCGGGACACAGATACGCAGTATTTT. It yields the protein CASSRTRGRDTDTQYF.

The chain is built from TRBV18 and TRBJ1-1; maybe TRBD1 (5 bases). Trimming removed 6 bases from V and 1 base from J, with 9 bases in between. The CDR3 extends over 13 amino acids. CDR1 is KGHSH and CDR2 is LQKENI in the germline V gene. The CDR3 reads CASSPGQNTEAFF. The CDR3 DNA is TGTGCCAGCTCTCCGGGGCAGAACACTGAAGCTTTCTTT.

The CDR3 region is CASSLAGGPNSPLHF. The CDR3 DNA reads TGTGCCAGCAGCTTAGCGGGCGGGCCTAATTCACCCCTCCACTTT. The J gene is TRBJ1-6, the V gene TRBV7-9, with D hard to call. Trimming removed 0 bases from V and 6 bases from J, with 9 bases in between. This CDR3 region has 15 residues. In germline, CDR1 is SEHNR, CDR2 FQNEAQ (reference sequence).

The chain is built from TRBV21-1 and TRBJ2-7; TRBD2, the table's D call, lacks a check against the DNA. TRBV21-1 is annotated as a pseudogene. CDR3 length equals 15 residues. CDR3 amino acids: CASSMTWRSSYGQYF. In nucleotides, the CDR3 is TGTGCCAGCAGCATGACGTGGCGGTCCTCCTACGGGCAGTACTTC.

The chain joins TRBV5-3 to TRBJ1-6; D not certain. TRBV5-3 falls under the ORF class, with uncertain function. Trimming left V 3 bases short and J 10 bases short, with 5 bases between. The CDR3 covers 11 residues. In nucleotides, the CDR3 is TGTGCCAGAAGCTGGGTCTCACCCCTCCACTTT. Protein sequence: CARSWVSPLHF.

This clone was observed a few times. The chain couples TRBV5-1 to TRBJ2-7; 13 bases fit TRBD2. J gave up 0 bases and V 1 base, and 7 bases lay outside the gene matches. This CDR3 region has 18 residues. The germline CDR1 and CDR2 sequences are SGHRS and YFSETQ. CDR3 loop: CASSLPTSGGGGSYEQYF. The CDR3 DNA reads TGCGCCAGCAGCTTGCCCACTAGCGGGGGGGGTGGCTCCTACGAGCAGTACTTC.

This chain connects TRBV7-3 to TRBJ1-2; D gene unclear. Trimming shortened V by 5 bases and J by 4 bases, and 14 bases separated the two germline ends. The V gene's germline CDR1 is SGHTA and CDR2 FQGTGA. This CDR3 has 14 amino acids. CDR3 amino acids: CASSPEAGFYGYTF. The DNA for the CDR3 is TGTGCCAGCAGCCCCGAGGCGGGTTTCTATGGCTACACCTTC.